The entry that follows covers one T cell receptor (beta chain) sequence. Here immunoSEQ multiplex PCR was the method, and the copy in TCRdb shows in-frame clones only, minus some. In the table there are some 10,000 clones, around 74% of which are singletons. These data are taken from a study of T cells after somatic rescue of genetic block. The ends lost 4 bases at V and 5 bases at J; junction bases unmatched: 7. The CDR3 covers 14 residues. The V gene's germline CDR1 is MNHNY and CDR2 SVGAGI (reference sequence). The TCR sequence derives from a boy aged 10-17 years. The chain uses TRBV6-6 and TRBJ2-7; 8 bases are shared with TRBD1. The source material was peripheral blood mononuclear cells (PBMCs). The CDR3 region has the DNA TGTGCCAGCAGTTCCCGACAGGGGAATAACGAGCAGTACTTC. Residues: CASSSRQGNNEQYF.